A selection of T cell receptor beta chains follows, all from one sample in a study of blood T cell repertoires in COVID-19. TCRdb keeps only in-frame clones here, not all; method: immunoSEQ multiplex PCR. This table holds some 210,000 clones, around 91% found once. Sequenced sample: peripheral blood. Receptors originate from a woman between 35 and 50 years old with acute or convalescent COVID-19. The CDR3 runs from the conserved cysteine through the conserved F or W. The order of the fields is V gene, D gene, J gene, clone size, CDR3 protein, CDR3 DNA. A D gene is named only where the DNA matches it firmly. A clone size is listed for some rows: how often the clone was seen (once, few, many), or a class if it is expanded.

v_call: TRBV7-2
d_call: TRBD2
j_call: TRBJ2-1
clone_size: once
cdr3_aa: CASSLAPTSGGNNEQFF
cdr3_nt: TGTGCCAGCAGCTTAGCGCCGACTAGCGGGGGGAACAATGAGCAGTTCTTC

v_call: TRBV4-2
d_call: NA
j_call: TRBJ1-2
clone_size: NA
cdr3_aa: CASSQGEAGYGYTF
cdr3_nt: TGTGCCAGCAGCCAAGGGGAAGCAGGGTATGGCTACACCTTC

v_call: TRBV21-1
d_call: NA
j_call: TRBJ2-3
clone_size: NA
cdr3_aa: CASSRAGQGADTQYF
cdr3_nt: TGTGCCAGCAGCCGGGCAGGACAGGGTGCAGATACGCAGTATTTT

v_call: TRBV6-6
d_call: TRBD1
j_call: TRBJ1-6
clone_size: NA
cdr3_aa: CASRMTGGPVSPLHF
cdr3_nt: TGTGCCAGCAGAATGACAGGGGGACCGGTTTCACCCCTCCACTTT

v_call: TRBV9
d_call: TRBD2
j_call: TRBJ2-2
clone_size: NA
cdr3_aa: CASSVDPGLDPYGELFF
cdr3_nt: TGTGCCAGCAGCGTAGACCCTGGACTAGACCCCTACGGGGAGCTGTTTTTT

v_call: TRBV7-9
d_call: NA
j_call: TRBJ2-5
clone_size: NA
cdr3_aa: CASSFDGVGETQYF
cdr3_nt: TGTGCCAGCAGCTTCGACGGGGTAGGGGAGACCCAGTACTTC

v_call: TRBV19
d_call: TRBD1
j_call: TRBJ1-1
clone_size: once
cdr3_aa: CASSPPDRGKAFF
cdr3_nt: TGTGCCAGTAGTCCTCCTGACAGGGGTAAAGCTTTCTTT

v_call: TRBV6-1
d_call: NA
j_call: TRBJ1-2
clone_size: NA
cdr3_aa: CASSEVGRSYGYTF
cdr3_nt: TGTGCCAGCAGTGAAGTTGGGAGGAGCTATGGCTACACCTTC

v_call: TRBV12-3/TRBV12-4
d_call: NA
j_call: TRBJ1-1
clone_size: NA
cdr3_aa: CASSRDTEAFF
cdr3_nt: TGTGCCAGCAGTCGAGACACTGAAGCTTTCTTT

v_call: TRBV7-8
d_call: NA
j_call: TRBJ1-4
clone_size: NA
cdr3_aa: CASRQGVNSNEKLFF
cdr3_nt: TGTGCCAGTCGTCAAGGGGTCAATTCTAATGAAAAACTGTTTTTT

v_call: TRBV7-9
d_call: NA
j_call: TRBJ1-6
clone_size: NA
cdr3_aa: CASSDKRCSSYNSPLHF
cdr3_nt: TGTGCCAGCAGCGACAAAAGGTGTAGCTCCTATAATTCACCCCTCCACTTT

v_call: TRBV5-1
d_call: NA
j_call: TRBJ1-1
clone_size: NA
cdr3_aa: CASSLAPVNTEAFF
cdr3_nt: TGCGCCAGCAGCTTGGCTCCGGTGAACACTGAAGCTTTCTTT

v_call: TRBV5-1
d_call: NA
j_call: TRBJ2-5
clone_size: NA
cdr3_aa: CASSLQGGEETQYF
cdr3_nt: TGCGCCAGCAGCTTACAGGGGGGGGAAGAGACCCAGTACTTC

v_call: TRBV7-8
d_call: NA
j_call: TRBJ2-1
clone_size: NA
cdr3_aa: CASTSEGDIAYNEQFF
cdr3_nt: TGTGCCAGCACCTCTGAGGGGGACATAGCCTACAATGAGCAGTTCTTC

v_call: TRBV10-2
d_call: NA
j_call: TRBJ1-1
clone_size: NA
cdr3_aa: CASTSSNTEAFF
cdr3_nt: TGCGCCAGTACTAGTTCGAACACTGAAGCTTTCTTT

v_call: TRBV4-1
d_call: NA
j_call: TRBJ1-3
clone_size: few
cdr3_aa: CASSQVSVRGNSGNTIYF
cdr3_nt: TGCGCCAGCAGCCAAGTCTCCGTTCGGGGAAACTCTGGAAACACCATATATTTT

v_call: TRBV11-2
d_call: TRBD2
j_call: TRBJ2-1
clone_size: NA
cdr3_aa: CASSSRGLRGGPYNEQFF
cdr3_nt: TGTGCCAGCAGCTCCAGGGGCCTTCGGGGGGGCCCGTACAATGAGCAGTTCTTC

v_call: TRBV25-1
d_call: TRBD1
j_call: TRBJ2-1
clone_size: few
cdr3_aa: CASSESQGARSIYNEQFF
cdr3_nt: TGTGCCAGCAGTGAATCCCAGGGGGCCCGATCGATCTACAATGAGCAGTTCTTC

v_call: TRBV3-1/TRBV3-2
d_call: NA
j_call: TRBJ1-5
clone_size: NA
cdr3_aa: CASSQTDSNQPQHF
cdr3_nt: TGTGCCAGCAGCCAGACAGATAGCAATCAGCCCCAGCATTTT

v_call: TRBV5-1
d_call: TRBD1
j_call: TRBJ1-4
clone_size: NA
cdr3_aa: CASSAGTGAGEKLFF
cdr3_nt: TGCGCCAGCAGCGCTGGGACAGGGGCCGGTGAAAAACTGTTTTTT

v_call: TRBV29-1
d_call: TRBD1
j_call: TRBJ1-4
clone_size: NA
cdr3_aa: CSVEEATGNTLFF
cdr3_nt: TGCAGCGTTGAAGAGGCGACAGGGAATACCCTGTTTTTT

v_call: TRBV24-1
d_call: NA
j_call: TRBJ1-2
clone_size: NA
cdr3_aa: CATSDRATANYGYTF
cdr3_nt: TGTGCCACCAGTGATCGGGCGACAGCTAACTATGGCTACACCTTC

v_call: TRBV28
d_call: TRBD1
j_call: TRBJ1-5
clone_size: NA
cdr3_aa: CASSLVAGQRNSNQPQHF
cdr3_nt: TGTGCCAGCAGTTTAGTTGCGGGACAGAGAAATAGCAATCAGCCCCAGCATTTT

v_call: TRBV4-2
d_call: TRBD1
j_call: TRBJ1-3
clone_size: NA
cdr3_aa: CASSWTGGIENTIYF
cdr3_nt: TGTGCCAGCAGCTGGACAGGGGGGATTGAAAACACCATATATTTT

v_call: TRBV5-6
d_call: NA
j_call: TRBJ1-3
clone_size: NA
cdr3_aa: CASSWGGPGSSGNTIYF
cdr3_nt: TGTGCCAGCAGCTGGGGGGGTCCCGGGAGCTCTGGAAACACCATATATTTT

v_call: TRBV9
d_call: TRBD1
j_call: TRBJ2-5
clone_size: NA
cdr3_aa: CASSAQGSGETQYF
cdr3_nt: TGTGCCAGCAGCGCACAGGGGTCTGGGGAGACCCAGTACTTC

v_call: TRBV7-8
d_call: TRBD1
j_call: TRBJ1-3
clone_size: NA
cdr3_aa: CASSLEGQASGDTIYF
cdr3_nt: TGTGCCAGCAGCTTAGAGGGACAGGCCTCCGGGGACACCATATATTTT

v_call: TRBV6-1
d_call: NA
j_call: TRBJ1-1
clone_size: NA
cdr3_aa: CASSEFQGWGEAFF
cdr3_nt: TGTGCCAGCAGTGAATTTCAGGGGTGGGGTGAAGCTTTCTTT

v_call: TRBV30
d_call: NA
j_call: TRBJ2-2
clone_size: NA
cdr3_aa: CAWRAIGANTGELFF
cdr3_nt: TGTGCCTGGAGGGCTATAGGGGCGAACACCGGGGAGCTGTTTTTT

v_call: TRBV6-5
d_call: NA
j_call: TRBJ2-5
clone_size: NA
cdr3_aa: CASRVRGSWETQYF
cdr3_nt: TGTGCCAGCAGGGTACGGGGATCGTGGGAGACCCAGTACTTC

v_call: TRBV7-9
d_call: NA
j_call: TRBJ1-1
clone_size: NA
cdr3_aa: CASSPGGGSYTEAFF
cdr3_nt: TGTGCCAGCAGCCCCGGGGGGGGGTCGTACACTGAAGCTTTCTTT

v_call: TRBV11-3
d_call: NA
j_call: TRBJ2-5
clone_size: NA
cdr3_aa: CASSLDPRGETQYF
cdr3_nt: TGTGCCAGCAGCCTTGACCCCCGGGGGGAGACCCAGTACTTC

v_call: TRBV28
d_call: TRBD1
j_call: TRBJ1-4
clone_size: NA
cdr3_aa: CASSPAGQGGGKLFF
cdr3_nt: TGTGCCAGCAGCCCCGCGGGGCAGGGGGGAGGAAAACTGTTTTTT

v_call: TRBV5-6
d_call: TRBD2
j_call: TRBJ2-2
clone_size: NA
cdr3_aa: CASSFRGAGGPAGELFF
cdr3_nt: TGTGCCAGCAGCTTCCGGGGAGCGGGGGGGCCAGCCGGGGAGCTGTTTTTT

v_call: TRBV11-2
d_call: NA
j_call: TRBJ1-1
clone_size: NA
cdr3_aa: CASSLGSSTEAFF
cdr3_nt: TGTGCCAGCAGCTTGGGGAGTTCCACTGAAGCTTTCTTT

v_call: TRBV29-1
d_call: NA
j_call: TRBJ2-5
clone_size: NA
cdr3_aa: CSVDRGPQETQYF
cdr3_nt: TGCAGCGTTGACCGCGGGCCCCAAGAGACCCAGTACTTC

v_call: TRBV15
d_call: NA
j_call: TRBJ1-6
clone_size: NA
cdr3_aa: CATSGINRVGVSPLHF
cdr3_nt: TGTGCCACCAGCGGAATCAATAGGGTCGGGGTTTCACCCCTCCACTTT

v_call: TRBV27
d_call: TRBD1
j_call: TRBJ2-3
clone_size: NA
cdr3_aa: CASSLSDRASDTQYF
cdr3_nt: TGTGCCAGCAGTTTATCGGACAGGGCCTCGGATACGCAGTATTTT

v_call: TRBV7-9
d_call: NA
j_call: TRBJ2-1
clone_size: NA
cdr3_aa: CASSLVISAAGAADNEQFF
cdr3_nt: TGTGCCAGCAGCTTAGTCATCTCCGCCGCGGGGGCCGCGGACAATGAGCAGTTCTTC

v_call: TRBV6-5
d_call: NA
j_call: TRBJ1-1
clone_size: NA
cdr3_aa: CASRLLTVRSTEAFF
cdr3_nt: TGTGCCAGCAGGCTGCTGACAGTCCGCAGTACTGAAGCTTTCTTT

v_call: TRBV6-5
d_call: NA
j_call: TRBJ1-2
clone_size: NA
cdr3_aa: CASSPSGGYTF
cdr3_nt: TGTGCCAGCAGTCCCTCGGGGGGCTACACCTTC

v_call: TRBV24-1
d_call: TRBD1
j_call: TRBJ2-1
clone_size: NA
cdr3_aa: CATGKAGTAEQFF
cdr3_nt: TGTGCCACGGGTAAGGCCGGGACAGCCGAGCAGTTCTTC

v_call: TRBV25-1
d_call: TRBD1
j_call: TRBJ1-2
clone_size: NA
cdr3_aa: CASRERQGFYTF
cdr3_nt: TGTGCCAGCAGAGAAAGACAGGGATTCTACACCTTC

v_call: TRBV27
d_call: NA
j_call: TRBJ2-5
clone_size: NA
cdr3_aa: CASSSRNAGQETQYF
cdr3_nt: TGTGCCAGCAGTTCCCGGAATGCGGGGCAAGAGACCCAGTACTTC

v_call: TRBV21-1
d_call: NA
j_call: TRBJ2-1
clone_size: once
cdr3_aa: CASSRLAIPGRAYNEQFF
cdr3_nt: TGTGCCAGCTCTAGACTAGCTATACCTGGGCGCGCCTACAATGAGCAGTTCTTC

v_call: TRBV27
d_call: NA
j_call: TRBJ1-1
clone_size: NA
cdr3_aa: CASSVGMNTEAFF
cdr3_nt: TGTGCCAGCAGTGTGGGCATGAACACTGAAGCTTTCTTT

v_call: TRBV30
d_call: TRBD1
j_call: TRBJ1-2
clone_size: NA
cdr3_aa: CAWSVSIGTGGYGYTF
cdr3_nt: TGTGCCTGGAGTGTATCAATCGGGACAGGCGGATACGGCTACACCTTC

v_call: TRBV5-5
d_call: NA
j_call: TRBJ1-1
clone_size: NA
cdr3_aa: CASSRRWTVEAFF
cdr3_nt: TGTGCCAGCAGCAGGCGATGGACAGTTGAAGCTTTCTTT

v_call: TRBV30
d_call: TRBD1
j_call: TRBJ1-1
clone_size: NA
cdr3_aa: CAWRQGVNTEAFF
cdr3_nt: TGTGCCTGGAGACAGGGGGTGAACACTGAAGCTTTCTTT